This T cell receptor (beta chain) was identified in a study of shared clonotypes between healthy human individuals. Turning to the study itself: Researchers assigned three CD4 naive, three CD4 memory, two CD8 naive and one CD8 memory plate to each donor.

Data came from immunoSEQ multiplex PCR; TCRdb stores just in-frame clones and leaves some out. Here the sample spans about a million clones, 77% being singletons. This clone has just one count. V dropped 3 bases and J dropped 8 bases, with 14 bases sitting between them. From germline, CDR1 is SGHRS and CDR2 YFSETQ. The CDR3 consists of 13 residues. Source material: memory CD4+ T cells from PBMCs. Subset in this sample: CD45RA-negative fraction. The genes are TRBV5-1 and TRBJ1-2; D gene ambiguous. The sequence derives from a man aged 18 to 30 in good health. Some clones in this sample may be carry-over from other donors' samples. The CDR3 DNA sequence: TGCGCCAGCAGCTCGTACATCGAACGCGGCTACACCTTC. Encoded protein: CASSSYIERGYTF.